This T cell receptor (beta chain) was obtained from a study of T cells after yellow fever vaccination. Study observations and caveats: Clones from primary vaccination mostly reappeared after the booster (about 97% CD4, about 85% CD8).

Turning to this clonotype: As yet, its antigen is unknown.

Template switching with 5'RACE generated the TCR cDNA and added a universal primer site and UMIs. Via MiXCR, TCRdb re-called the 5' RACE reads, giving one row per CDR3 protein. The data show over 150,000 distinct CDR3 sequences, 5.5% to 7.5% seen once. The germline V and J ends were trimmed by 1 base and 1 base, with 13 bases remaining between them. CDR1 SGHVS and CDR2 FNYEAQ come from the germline V gene. This CDR3 region has 16 residues. The sequence was collected from a man aged 18 to 35 who received the YFV17D yellow fever vaccine. The chain joins TRBV7-6 to TRBJ2-5, with D uncertain. The source was CD4+ T cells sorted from PBMCs, collected on the day of the first yellow fever vaccination. CDR3 nucleotide sequence: TGTGCCAGCAGCTTAGATCCCGGACGAGGCCAAGAGACCCAGTACTTC. It codes for CASSLDPGRGQETQYF. The entire variable domain, with the rest obtained from reference TRBV7-6 and TRBJ2-5, is as follows: GAGVSQSPRYKVTKRGQDVALRCDPISGHVSLYWYRQALGQGPEFLTYFNYEAQQDKSGLPNDRFSAERPEGSISTLTIQRTEQRDSAMYRCASSLDPGRGQETQYFGPGTRLLVL.